This T cell receptor (beta chain) was recorded in a study of blood T cell repertoires in COVID-19. Study-level background: Samples of COVID-19 (acute and convalescent) were obtained from the United States, Italy and Spain. T cells, B-cell-depleted T cells, or PBMCs provided the cDNA or gDNA that served as material.

This CDR3 contains 19 residues. Germline V gene data show CDR1 as MNHEY and CDR2 as SMNVEV (reference sequence). Unmatched junction bases numbered 15, after V lost 2 bases and J lost 0 bases. Under the authors' procedure: Nucleated cell counts were estimated from reference gene primer amplification. Method: immunoSEQ multiplex PCR; TCRdb's copy keeps in-frame clones and lacks some. The DNA gave D and trimming, while V, J and clone size come from that table. Among about 100,000 clones listed, less than 85% were seen once. V gene TRBV27 combines with J gene TRBJ2-5; 7 positions agree with TRBD2. Sample: peripheral blood. This TCR came from a woman at least 80 years old with active or convalescent COVID-19. CDR3: CASSLTRPGGGGYQETQYF. CDR3 bases: TGTGCCAGCAGTTTAACCCGCCCGGGTGGGGGAGGGTACCAAGAGACCCAGTACTTC.